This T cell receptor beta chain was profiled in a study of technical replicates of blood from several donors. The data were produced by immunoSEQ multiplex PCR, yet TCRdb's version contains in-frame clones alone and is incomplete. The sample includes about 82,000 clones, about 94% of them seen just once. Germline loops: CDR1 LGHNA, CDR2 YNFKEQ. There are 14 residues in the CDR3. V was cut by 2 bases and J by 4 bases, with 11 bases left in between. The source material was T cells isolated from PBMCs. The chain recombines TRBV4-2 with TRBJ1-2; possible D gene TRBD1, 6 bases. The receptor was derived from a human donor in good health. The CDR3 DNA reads TGTGCCAGCAGCCAACGAGACAGGCGCTATGGCTACACCTTC. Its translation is CASSQRDRRYGYTF.